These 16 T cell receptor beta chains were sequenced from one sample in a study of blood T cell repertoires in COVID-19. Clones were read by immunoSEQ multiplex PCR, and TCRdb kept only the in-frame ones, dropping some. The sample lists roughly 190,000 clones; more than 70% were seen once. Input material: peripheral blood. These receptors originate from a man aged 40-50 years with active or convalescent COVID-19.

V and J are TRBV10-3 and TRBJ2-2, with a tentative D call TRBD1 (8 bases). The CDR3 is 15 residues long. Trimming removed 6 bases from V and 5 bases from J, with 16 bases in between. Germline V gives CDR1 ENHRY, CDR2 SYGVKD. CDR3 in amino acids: CAIRSQGGDTGELFF. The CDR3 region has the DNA TGTGCCATCAGGTCACAGGGGGGGGATACCGGGGAGCTGTTTTTT.

CDR3 in amino acids: CASSPTAANTGELFF. The CDR3 DNA sequence: TGTGCCAGCAGTCCGACAGCCGCGAACACCGGGGAGCTGTTTTTT. The rearrangement joins TRBV6-4 to TRBJ2-2; D may be TRBD1 (5 bases). Germline CDR1 reads MRHNA; CDR2 reads SNTAGT. This CDR3 is built from 15 residues. With 5 bases removed from V and 0 bases from J, the gap between germline ends came to 10 bases.

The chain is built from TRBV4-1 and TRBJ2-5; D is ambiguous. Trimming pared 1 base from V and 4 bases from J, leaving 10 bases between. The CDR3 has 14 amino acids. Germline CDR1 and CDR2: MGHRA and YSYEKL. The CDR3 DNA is TGCGCCAGCAGCCAAGCGGGTAGTCGAGAGACCCAGTACTTC. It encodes CASSQAGSRETQYF.

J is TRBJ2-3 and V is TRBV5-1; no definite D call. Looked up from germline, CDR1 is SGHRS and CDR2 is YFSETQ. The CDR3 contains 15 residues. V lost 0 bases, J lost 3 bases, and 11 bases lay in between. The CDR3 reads CASSLGWSRTDTQYF. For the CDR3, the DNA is TGCGCCAGCAGCTTGGGGTGGTCTCGGACAGATACGCAGTATTTT.

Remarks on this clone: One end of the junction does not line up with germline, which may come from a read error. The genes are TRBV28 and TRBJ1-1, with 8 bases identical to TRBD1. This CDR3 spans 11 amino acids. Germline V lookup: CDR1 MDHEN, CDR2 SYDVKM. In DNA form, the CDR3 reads TGTGCCAGCAGTACCCACCCGGGACAGGACTTT. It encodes CASSTHPGQDF.

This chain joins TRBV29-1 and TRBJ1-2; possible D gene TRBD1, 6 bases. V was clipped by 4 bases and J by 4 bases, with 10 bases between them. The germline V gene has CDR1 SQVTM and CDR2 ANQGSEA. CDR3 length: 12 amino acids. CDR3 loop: CSVGGGLYGYTF. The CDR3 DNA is TGCAGCGTTGGGGGGGGGCTCTATGGCTACACCTTC.

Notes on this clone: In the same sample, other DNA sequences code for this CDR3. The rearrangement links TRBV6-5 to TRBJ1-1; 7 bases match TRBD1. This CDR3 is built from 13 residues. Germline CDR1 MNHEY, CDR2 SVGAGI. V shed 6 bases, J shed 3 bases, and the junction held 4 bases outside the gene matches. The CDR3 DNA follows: TGTGCCAGCAGGTGGACAGGCGACACTGAAGCTTTCTTT. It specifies CASRWTGDTEAFF.

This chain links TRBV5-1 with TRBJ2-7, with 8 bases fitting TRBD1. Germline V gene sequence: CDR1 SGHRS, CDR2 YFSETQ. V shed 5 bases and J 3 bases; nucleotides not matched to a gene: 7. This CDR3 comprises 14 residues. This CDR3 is CASSTGTGHYEQYF. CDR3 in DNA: TGCGCCAGCAGTACCGGGACAGGACACTACGAGCAGTACTTC.

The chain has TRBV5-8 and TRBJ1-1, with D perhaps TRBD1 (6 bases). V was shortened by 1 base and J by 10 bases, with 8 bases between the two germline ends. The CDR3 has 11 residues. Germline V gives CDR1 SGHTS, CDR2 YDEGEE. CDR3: CASSLTGSAFF. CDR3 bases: TGTGCCAGCAGCTTGACAGGGTCAGCTTTCTTT.

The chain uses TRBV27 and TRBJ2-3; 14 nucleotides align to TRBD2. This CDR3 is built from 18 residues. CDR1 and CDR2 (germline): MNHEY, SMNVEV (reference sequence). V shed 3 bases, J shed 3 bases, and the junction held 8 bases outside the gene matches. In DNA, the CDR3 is TGTGCCAGCAGTTTGGGACTAGCGGGAGAAAAAACAACAGATACGCAGTATTTT. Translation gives CASSLGLAGEKTTDTQYF.

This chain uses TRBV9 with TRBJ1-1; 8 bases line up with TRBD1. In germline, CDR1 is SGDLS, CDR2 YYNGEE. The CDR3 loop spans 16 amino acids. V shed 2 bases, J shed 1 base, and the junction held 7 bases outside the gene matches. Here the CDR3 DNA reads TGTGCCAGCAGCGTCGGAACCGGGACAGGGAACACTGAAGCTTTCTTT. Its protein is CASSVGTGTGNTEAFF.

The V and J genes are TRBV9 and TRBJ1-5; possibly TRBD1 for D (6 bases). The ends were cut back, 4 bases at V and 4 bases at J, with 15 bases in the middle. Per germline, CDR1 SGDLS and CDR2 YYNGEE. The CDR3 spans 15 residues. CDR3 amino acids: CASSPGTNTNQPQHF. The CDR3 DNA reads TGTGCCAGCAGCCCCGGGACAAATACTAATCAGCCCCAGCATTTT.

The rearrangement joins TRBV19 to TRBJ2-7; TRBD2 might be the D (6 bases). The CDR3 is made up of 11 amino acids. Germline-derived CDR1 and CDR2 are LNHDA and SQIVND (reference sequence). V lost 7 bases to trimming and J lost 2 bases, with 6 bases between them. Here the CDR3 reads CASTGAYEQYF. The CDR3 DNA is TGTGCCAGTACGGGAGCCTACGAGCAGTACTTC.

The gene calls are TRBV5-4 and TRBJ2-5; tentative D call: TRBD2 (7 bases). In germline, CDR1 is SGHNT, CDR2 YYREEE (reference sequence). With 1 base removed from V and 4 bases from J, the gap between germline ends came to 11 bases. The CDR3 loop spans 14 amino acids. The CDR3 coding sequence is TGTGCCAGCAGCTTGCGGGGGGCGGGAGAGACCCAGTACTTC. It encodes CASSLRGAGETQYF.

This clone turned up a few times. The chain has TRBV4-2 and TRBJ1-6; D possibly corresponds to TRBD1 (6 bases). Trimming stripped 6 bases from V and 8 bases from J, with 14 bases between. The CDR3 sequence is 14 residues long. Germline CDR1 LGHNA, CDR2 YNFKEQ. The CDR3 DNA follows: TGTGCCAGCAGTCTTGGGGACACAGATTCACCCCTCCACTTT. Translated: CASSLGDTDSPLHF.

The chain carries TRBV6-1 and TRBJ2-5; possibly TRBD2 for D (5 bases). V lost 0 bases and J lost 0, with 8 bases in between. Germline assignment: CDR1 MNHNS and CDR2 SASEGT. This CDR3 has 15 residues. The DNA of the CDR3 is TGTGCCAGCAGTGAAGCCCGGACTTACCAAGAGACCCAGTACTTC. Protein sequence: CASSEARTYQETQYF.